This is a list of T cell receptor beta chains from one sample in a study of cytomegalovirus exposure and HLA in healthy donors. The data were produced by immunoSEQ multiplex PCR, yet TCRdb's version contains in-frame clones alone and is incomplete. The sample records around 150,000 clones, less than 85% being singletons. The specimen sequenced was PBMCs. The receptors originated from a man aged 40-50 years in good health and CMV-seronegative. CDR3s include the opening cysteine and the closing phenylalanine or tryptophan. A D gene is named only where the DNA matches it firmly. The size of a clone is reported for some rows only, either as once, few or many, or as a class for expanded clones.

clone size: .
D gene: .
J gene: TRBJ2-7
V gene: TRBV2
CDR3 protein: CASRDHRDSYEQYF
CDR3 DNA: TGTGCCAGCAGAGACCACCGGGACTCCTACGAGCAGTACTTC

clone size: .
D gene: TRBD1
J gene: TRBJ2-7
V gene: TRBV27
CDR3 protein: CASSLSGTGPSYEQYF
CDR3 DNA: TGTGCCAGCAGTTTATCCGGGACAGGGCCCTCCTACGAGCAGTACTTC

clone size: .
D gene: .
J gene: TRBJ2-7
V gene: TRBV7-8
CDR3 protein: CASSPVEGAPYEQYF
CDR3 DNA: TGTGCCAGCAGCCCCGTGGAGGGGGCCCCCTACGAGCAGTACTTC

clone size: .
D gene: TRBD1
J gene: TRBJ2-7
V gene: TRBV5-1
CDR3 protein: CASSLSDREQYF
CDR3 DNA: TGCGCCAGCAGCTTATCGGACAGGGAGCAGTACTTC

clone size: .
D gene: TRBD1
J gene: TRBJ2-7
V gene: TRBV6-5
CDR3 protein: CASSTQGALRKEQYF
CDR3 DNA: TGTGCCAGCAGTACACAGGGGGCGCTACGGAAAGAGCAGTACTTC

clone size: once
D gene: TRBD1
J gene: TRBJ1-4
V gene: TRBV4-1
CDR3 protein: CASSQTPGQQNEKLFF
CDR3 DNA: TGCGCCAGCAGCCAAACCCCGGGACAGCAAAATGAAAAACTGTTTTTT

clone size: once
D gene: TRBD2
J gene: TRBJ2-3
V gene: TRBV19
CDR3 protein: CASSMGLAGATIWADTQYF
CDR3 DNA: TGTGCCAGTAGTATGGGACTAGCGGGAGCCACCATATGGGCAGATACGCAGTATTTT

clone size: .
D gene: TRBD1
J gene: TRBJ2-2
V gene: TRBV5-1
CDR3 protein: CASSFNPAQGAGELFF
CDR3 DNA: TGCGCCAGCAGCTTTAATCCTGCACAGGGGGCCGGGGAGCTGTTTTTT

clone size: .
D gene: TRBD2
J gene: TRBJ2-7
V gene: TRBV7-2
CDR3 protein: CASSLVSSGYEQYF
CDR3 DNA: TGTGCCAGCAGCTTAGTGTCTAGCGGATACGAGCAGTACTTC

clone size: .
D gene: .
J gene: TRBJ1-1
V gene: TRBV4-2
CDR3 protein: CASSRETGLYEAFF
CDR3 DNA: TGTGCCAGCAGCCGTGAAACGGGACTGTATGAAGCTTTCTTT

clone size: few
D gene: .
J gene: TRBJ2-5
V gene: TRBV29-1
CDR3 protein: CSALLPGPRGQETQYF
CDR3 DNA: TGCAGCGCGCTTCTACCGGGCCCCCGGGGTCAAGAGACCCAGTACTTC

clone size: .
D gene: .
J gene: TRBJ2-3
V gene: TRBV7-2
CDR3 protein: CASRGLDTQYF
CDR3 DNA: TGTGCCAGCAGGGGACTAGATACGCAGTATTTT

clone size: .
D gene: .
J gene: TRBJ1-6
V gene: TRBV12-2
CDR3 protein: CASRFRVGSPLHF
CDR3 DNA: TGTGCAAGTCGCTTCAGGGTCGGTTCACCCCTCCACTTT

clone size: .
D gene: .
J gene: TRBJ1-3
V gene: TRBV5-1
CDR3 protein: CASSLEHQGIAGNTIYF
CDR3 DNA: TGCGCCAGCAGCTTAGAGCATCAGGGGATTGCTGGAAACACCATATATTTT

clone size: .
D gene: .
J gene: TRBJ2-3
V gene: TRBV11-2
CDR3 protein: CASSLGGVGTTDTQYF
CDR3 DNA: TGTGCCAGCAGCTTAGGCGGGGTTGGGACTACAGATACGCAGTATTTT

clone size: .
D gene: .
J gene: TRBJ2-1
V gene: TRBV30
CDR3 protein: CAWSPSDYNEQFF
CDR3 DNA: TGTGCCTGGAGCCCTAGTGACTACAATGAGCAGTTCTTC

clone size: once
D gene: TRBD1
J gene: TRBJ1-2
V gene: TRBV6-6
CDR3 protein: CASSRGPGGYTF
CDR3 DNA: TGTGCCAGCAGTAGGGGGCCTGGGGGCTACACCTTC

clone size: .
D gene: .
J gene: TRBJ1-1
V gene: TRBV9
CDR3 protein: CASSWRTDTEAFF
CDR3 DNA: TGTGCCAGCTCCTGGAGGACCGACACTGAAGCTTTCTTT

clone size: .
D gene: .
J gene: TRBJ1-5
V gene: TRBV4-2
CDR3 protein: CASSQDPNSNQPQHF
CDR3 DNA: TGTGCCAGCAGCCAAGATCCAAATAGCAATCAGCCCCAGCATTTT

clone size: .
D gene: TRBD1
J gene: TRBJ2-2
V gene: TRBV7-9
CDR3 protein: CASSPRDRADTGELFF
CDR3 DNA: TGTGCCAGCAGCCCACGGGACAGGGCGGACACCGGGGAGCTGTTTTTT

clone size: .
D gene: TRBD2
J gene: TRBJ2-1
V gene: TRBV27
CDR3 protein: CASSLLLAGGDEQFF
CDR3 DNA: TGTGCCAGCAGTTTATTACTAGCGGGAGGCGACGAGCAGTTCTTC

clone size: .
D gene: TRBD2
J gene: TRBJ2-7
V gene: TRBV9
CDR3 protein: CASSVGGGAYEQYF
CDR3 DNA: TGTGCCAGCAGCGTCGGCGGGGGGGCCTACGAGCAGTACTTC

clone size: .
D gene: TRBD2
J gene: TRBJ2-2
V gene: TRBV5-6
CDR3 protein: CASSQGLNTGELFF
CDR3 DNA: TGTGCCAGCAGCCAGGGACTAAACACCGGGGAGCTGTTTTTT

clone size: once
D gene: TRBD2
J gene: TRBJ2-1
V gene: TRBV28
CDR3 protein: CASSPWGLAPSNEQFF
CDR3 DNA: TGTGCCAGCAGTCCCTGGGGACTAGCTCCTAGCAATGAGCAGTTCTTC

clone size: .
D gene: .
J gene: TRBJ2-1
V gene: TRBV19
CDR3 protein: CASSSQGISSYNEQFF
CDR3 DNA: TGTGCCAGTAGTTCCCAGGGGATATCGTCGTACAATGAGCAGTTCTTC

clone size: .
D gene: TRBD1
J gene: TRBJ1-6
V gene: TRBV9
CDR3 protein: CASSVGGGRGQYSPLHF
CDR3 DNA: TGTGCCAGCAGCGTAGGTGGGGGCAGGGGGCAGTATTCACCCCTCCACTTT

clone size: few
D gene: .
J gene: TRBJ1-3
V gene: TRBV6-1
CDR3 protein: CASSENEGSGNTIYF
CDR3 DNA: TGTGCCAGCAGTGAAAACGAGGGCTCTGGAAACACCATATATTTT

clone size: .
D gene: TRBD1
J gene: TRBJ1-6
V gene: TRBV27
CDR3 protein: CASTPSPGTANNSPLHF
CDR3 DNA: TGTGCCAGCACCCCTTCCCCAGGGACAGCAAATAATTCACCCCTCCACTTT

clone size: .
D gene: .
J gene: TRBJ2-3
V gene: TRBV19
CDR3 protein: CASSRTMADTQYF
CDR3 DNA: TGTGCCAGTAGTAGGACTATGGCAGATACGCAGTATTTT

clone size: few
D gene: TRBD2
J gene: TRBJ2-3
V gene: TRBV7-6
CDR3 protein: CATSSGDRTDTQYF
CDR3 DNA: TGTGCCACTTCGAGCGGGGACCGCACAGATACGCAGTATTTT

clone size: .
D gene: .
J gene: TRBJ1-2
V gene: TRBV4-2
CDR3 protein: CASSGSNYGYTF
CDR3 DNA: TGTGCCAGCTCGGGTTCTAACTATGGCTACACCTTC

clone size: few
D gene: .
J gene: TRBJ2-7
V gene: TRBV5-1
CDR3 protein: CASSLGTVYEQYF
CDR3 DNA: TGCGCCAGCAGCTTGGGGACAGTTTACGAGCAGTACTTC

clone size: .
D gene: .
J gene: TRBJ2-5
V gene: TRBV7-7
CDR3 protein: CASSLGRVGETQYF
CDR3 DNA: TGTGCCAGCAGCTTAGGGAGGGTCGGGGAGACCCAGTACTTC

clone size: .
D gene: TRBD2
J gene: TRBJ2-5
V gene: TRBV5-4
CDR3 protein: CASSSGGSLLQETQYF
CDR3 DNA: TGTGCCAGCAGCTCGGGGGGTAGCCTCCTCCAAGAGACCCAGTACTTC

clone size: .
D gene: .
J gene: TRBJ1-6
V gene: TRBV9
CDR3 protein: CASSDSSYNSPLHF
CDR3 DNA: TGTGCCAGCAGCGACAGCTCCTATAATTCACCCCTCCACTTT

clone size: .
D gene: .
J gene: TRBJ2-1
V gene: TRBV5-8
CDR3 protein: CASSLVLWEQFF
CDR3 DNA: TGTGCCAGCAGCTTGGTACTCTGGGAGCAGTTCTTC

clone size: .
D gene: .
J gene: TRBJ2-7
V gene: TRBV5-4
CDR3 protein: CASSLGRDEQYF
CDR3 DNA: TGTGCCAGCAGCTTGGGGAGGGACGAGCAGTACTTC

clone size: .
D gene: .
J gene: TRBJ2-5
V gene: TRBV6-5
CDR3 protein: CASRLGTGTQNSQYF
CDR3 DNA: TGTGCCAGCAGGTTGGGGACCGGGACACAAAATTCCCAGTACTTC

clone size: .
D gene: TRBD2
J gene: TRBJ2-7
V gene: TRBV4-3
CDR3 protein: CASSQVLAGGYEQYF
CDR3 DNA: TGCGCCAGCAGCCAAGTTTTAGCGGGGGGGTACGAGCAGTACTTC

clone size: once
D gene: .
J gene: TRBJ2-6
V gene: TRBV19
CDR3 protein: CASSISSSGANVLTF
CDR3 DNA: TGTGCCAGTAGTATTAGCAGCTCTGGGGCCAACGTCCTGACTTTC

clone size: .
D gene: .
J gene: TRBJ2-3
V gene: TRBV2
CDR3 protein: CASSGLVQADTQYF
CDR3 DNA: TGTGCCAGCAGTGGGCTAGTTCAAGCAGATACGCAGTATTTT

clone size: .
D gene: .
J gene: TRBJ1-1
V gene: TRBV29-1
CDR3 protein: CSVEDRGYTEAFF
CDR3 DNA: TGCAGCGTTGAAGATCGGGGTTACACTGAAGCTTTCTTT

clone size: .
D gene: TRBD2
J gene: TRBJ2-7
V gene: TRBV19
CDR3 protein: CASSPGATSGNSYEQYF
CDR3 DNA: TGTGCCAGTAGCCCCGGCGCGACTAGCGGGAACTCCTACGAGCAGTACTTC

clone size: .
D gene: .
J gene: TRBJ2-3
V gene: TRBV7-9
CDR3 protein: CSSSSRSPVSTDTQYF
CDR3 DNA: TGTTCCAGCAGCTCCCGCTCCCCGGTTAGCACAGATACGCAGTATTTT

clone size: .
D gene: .
J gene: TRBJ2-1
V gene: TRBV27
CDR3 protein: CASSFDVGEPHNEQFF
CDR3 DNA: TGTGCCAGCAGTTTTGACGTGGGAGAGCCCCACAATGAGCAGTTCTTC

clone size: once
D gene: .
J gene: TRBJ1-3
V gene: TRBV5-1
CDR3 protein: CASSLSGWSTIYF
CDR3 DNA: TGCGCCAGCAGCCTCTCGGGGTGGTCCACCATATATTTT

clone size: few
D gene: TRBD1
J gene: TRBJ1-2
V gene: TRBV7-9
CDR3 protein: CASSFAGTGSYGYTF
CDR3 DNA: TGTGCCAGCAGCTTCGCCGGGACAGGGTCCTATGGCTACACCTTC

clone size: .
D gene: .
J gene: TRBJ2-1
V gene: TRBV30
CDR3 protein: CAWSVIPGLENEQFF
CDR3 DNA: TGTGCCTGGAGTGTAATACCGGGACTGGAGAATGAGCAGTTCTTC

clone size: few
D gene: TRBD1
J gene: TRBJ1-2
V gene: TRBV2
CDR3 protein: CASSETGSVYGYTF
CDR3 DNA: TGTGCCAGCAGTGAGACAGGGTCGGTCTATGGCTACACCTTC

clone size: .
D gene: TRBD2
J gene: TRBJ2-1
V gene: TRBV6-5
CDR3 protein: CASSPSGRSYNEQFF
CDR3 DNA: TGTGCCAGCAGCCCTAGCGGGAGGTCCTACAATGAGCAGTTCTTC

clone size: .
D gene: TRBD1
J gene: TRBJ2-1
V gene: TRBV7-9
CDR3 protein: CASSARDRVNEQFF
CDR3 DNA: TGTGCCAGCAGCGCCCGCGACAGGGTCAATGAGCAGTTCTTC

clone size: .
D gene: TRBD1
J gene: TRBJ1-6
V gene: TRBV7-9
CDR3 protein: CSSSVTGDNSPLHF
CDR3 DNA: TGTTCCAGCAGTGTGACAGGGGATAATTCACCCCTCCACTTT

clone size: .
D gene: TRBD1
J gene: TRBJ2-7
V gene: TRBV5-1
CDR3 protein: CASSLEPGQGVYEQYF
CDR3 DNA: TGCGCCAGCAGCTTGGAACCGGGACAGGGGGTTTACGAGCAGTACTTC

clone size: few
D gene: .
J gene: TRBJ1-2
V gene: TRBV23-1
CDR3 protein: CASSRCRFYGYTF
CDR3 DNA: TGCGCCAGCAGTCGCTGCAGGTTCTATGGCTACACCTTC